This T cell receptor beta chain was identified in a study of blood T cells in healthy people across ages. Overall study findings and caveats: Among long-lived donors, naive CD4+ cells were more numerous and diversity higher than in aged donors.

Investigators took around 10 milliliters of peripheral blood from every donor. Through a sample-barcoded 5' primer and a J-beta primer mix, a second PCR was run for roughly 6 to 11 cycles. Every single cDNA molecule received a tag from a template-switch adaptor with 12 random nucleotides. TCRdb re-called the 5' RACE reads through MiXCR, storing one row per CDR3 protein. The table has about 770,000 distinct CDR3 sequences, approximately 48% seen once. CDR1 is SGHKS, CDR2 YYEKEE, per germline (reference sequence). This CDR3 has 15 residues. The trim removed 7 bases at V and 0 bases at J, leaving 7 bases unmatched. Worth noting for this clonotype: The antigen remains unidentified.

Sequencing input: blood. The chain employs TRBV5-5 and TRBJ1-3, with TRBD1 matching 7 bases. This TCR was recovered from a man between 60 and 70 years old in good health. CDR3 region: CASARQGLSGNTIYF. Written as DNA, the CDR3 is TGTGCCAGCGCGAGACAGGGTCTCTCTGGAAACACCATATATTTT.